This record covers a single T cell receptor (beta chain). Its specificity is unknown. This sample stems from a study of early T cells in non-severe SARS-CoV-2 infection. Study details: Alpha and beta chains were unpaired, from unsorted whole-blood bulk RNA.

This CDR3 has 13 residues. V was clipped by 5 bases and J by 4 bases, with 11 bases between them. Germline CDR1 is MDHEN and CDR2 is SYDVKM. cDNA molecules, individually, were tagged with unique molecular identifiers. Using its own MiXCR run on the 5' RACE reads, TCRdb lists one record per CDR3 protein. The sample contains some 66,000 distinct CDR3 sequences, around 12% of which appear only once. Study-wide points: In VDJdb matching, anti-spike CD8 responses were favored while private and CD4 specificities went missing.

The V call is TRBV28, the J call TRBJ1-1; D remains ambiguous. This sequence was found in an adult who was a healthcare worker with PCR-confirmed SARS-CoV-2 infection or an uninfected control (not recorded which). The sample taken for sequencing was whole blood. CDR3 coding DNA: TGTGCCAGCAGTCCAAGACTGACCACTGAAGCTTTCTTT. Translating gives CASSPRLTTEAFF.